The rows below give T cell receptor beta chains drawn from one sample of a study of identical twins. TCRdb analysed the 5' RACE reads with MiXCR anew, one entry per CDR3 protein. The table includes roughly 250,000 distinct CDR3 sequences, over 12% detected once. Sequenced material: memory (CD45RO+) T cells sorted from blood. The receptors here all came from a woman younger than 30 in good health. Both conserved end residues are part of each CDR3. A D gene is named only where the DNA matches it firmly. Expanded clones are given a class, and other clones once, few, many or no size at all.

cdr3_aa: CSVVPQGAGANVLTF
cdr3_nt: TGCAGCGTAGTTCCACAGGGTGCTGGGGCCAACGTCCTGACTTTC
j_call: TRBJ2-6
d_call: .
v_call: TRBV29-1
clone_size: .
cdr3_length: 15

cdr3_aa: CASSSFWYLHF
cdr3_nt: TGTGCCAGCAGTTCGTTCTGGTACCTCCACTTT
j_call: TRBJ1-6
d_call: .
v_call: TRBV12-3/TRBV12-4
clone_size: many
cdr3_length: 11

cdr3_aa: CASSPPLRDEQYF
cdr3_nt: TGTGCCAGCAGCCCCCCTTTGAGGGACGAGCAGTACTTC
j_call: TRBJ2-7
d_call: .
v_call: TRBV3-1
clone_size: few
cdr3_length: 13

cdr3_aa: CASSTHRGEFRNEQFF
cdr3_nt: TGTGCCAGTAGTACACACAGGGGGGAATTTAGGAATGAGCAGTTCTTC
j_call: TRBJ2-1
d_call: TRBD1
v_call: TRBV19
clone_size: .
cdr3_length: 16

cdr3_aa: CASSEVRHEQYF
cdr3_nt: TGTGCCAGCAGTGAAGTACGACACGAGCAGTACTTC
j_call: TRBJ2-7
d_call: .
v_call: TRBV6-1
clone_size: .
cdr3_length: 12

cdr3_aa: CSADATGGSVGETQYF
cdr3_nt: TGCAGTGCTGATGCAACAGGGGGCAGCGTTGGTGAGACCCAGTACTTC
j_call: TRBJ2-5
d_call: TRBD1
v_call: TRBV20-1
clone_size: .
cdr3_length: 16

cdr3_aa: CASRIQAGGHQETQYF
cdr3_nt: TGCGCCAGCAGAATCCAAGCGGGAGGGCATCAAGAGACCCAGTACTTC
j_call: TRBJ2-5
d_call: TRBD2
v_call: TRBV4-1
clone_size: .
cdr3_length: 16

cdr3_aa: CAISESTSGNEQYF
cdr3_nt: TGTGCCATCAGTGAGAGTACCTCGGGGAACGAGCAGTACTTC
j_call: TRBJ2-7
d_call: .
v_call: TRBV10-3
clone_size: many
cdr3_length: 14

cdr3_aa: CASGPVNTEAFF
cdr3_nt: TGTGCCAGCGGACCAGTGAACACTGAAGCTTTCTTT
j_call: TRBJ1-1
d_call: .
v_call: TRBV25-1
clone_size: few
cdr3_length: 12

cdr3_aa: CSARDDGWTNEKLFF
cdr3_nt: TGCAGTGCTAGAGATGATGGGTGGACTAATGAAAAACTGTTTTTT
j_call: TRBJ1-4
d_call: .
v_call: TRBV20-1
clone_size: few
cdr3_length: 15

cdr3_aa: CASSSGVPQSLTQYF
cdr3_nt: TGCGCCAGCAGCTCGGGAGTGCCCCAGAGTTTGACCCAGTACTTC
j_call: TRBJ2-5
d_call: .
v_call: TRBV5-1
clone_size: .
cdr3_length: 15

cdr3_aa: CASSYWGAEAFF
cdr3_nt: TGTGCCAGCAGTTACTGGGGGGCTGAAGCTTTCTTT
j_call: TRBJ1-1
d_call: .
v_call: TRBV6-2/TRBV6-3
clone_size: .
cdr3_length: 12

cdr3_aa: CASSAGAGQPQHF
cdr3_nt: TGTGCCAGCAGTGCGGGGGCGGGTCAGCCCCAGCATTTT
j_call: TRBJ1-5
d_call: .
v_call: TRBV25-1
clone_size: .
cdr3_length: 13

cdr3_aa: CASSFGGKTQYF
cdr3_nt: TGTGCCAGCAGTTTTGGGGGAAAGACCCAGTACTTC
j_call: TRBJ2-5
d_call: .
v_call: TRBV12-3/TRBV12-4
clone_size: .
cdr3_length: 12

cdr3_aa: CASSQVMQGPDTQYF
cdr3_nt: TGCGCCAGCAGCCAAGTAATGCAGGGGCCAGATACGCAGTATTTT
j_call: TRBJ2-3
d_call: .
v_call: TRBV4-3
clone_size: .
cdr3_length: 15

cdr3_aa: CARGSGANVLTF
cdr3_nt: TGTGCCAGGGGCTCTGGGGCCAACGTCCTGACTTTC
j_call: TRBJ2-6
d_call: .
v_call: TRBV2
clone_size: few
cdr3_length: 12

cdr3_aa: CASSGTESSYNSPLHF
cdr3_nt: TGTGCCAGCAGCGGGACAGAAAGCTCCTATAATTCACCCCTCCACTTT
j_call: TRBJ1-6
d_call: TRBD1
v_call: TRBV3-1
clone_size: .
cdr3_length: 16

cdr3_aa: CASRRTGTGELFF
cdr3_nt: TGTGCCAGCAGGCGAACGGGGACCGGGGAGCTGTTTTTT
j_call: TRBJ2-2
d_call: .
v_call: TRBV6-1
clone_size: few
cdr3_length: 13

cdr3_aa: CASSSMTGGNEQYF
cdr3_nt: TGTGCCAGCAGCTCTATGACAGGGGGCAACGAGCAGTACTTC
j_call: TRBJ2-7
d_call: TRBD1
v_call: TRBV11-3
clone_size: .
cdr3_length: 14

cdr3_aa: CASMRRPNTEAFF
cdr3_nt: TGTGCCAGCATGAGACGGCCGAACACTGAAGCTTTCTTT
j_call: TRBJ1-1
d_call: .
v_call: TRBV12-3/TRBV12-4
clone_size: few
cdr3_length: 13

cdr3_aa: CASSANQETQYF
cdr3_nt: TGTGCCAGCAGCGCGAACCAAGAGACCCAGTACTTC
j_call: TRBJ2-5
d_call: .
v_call: TRBV9
clone_size: few
cdr3_length: 12